Listed below are T cell receptor beta chains from one sample, sequenced in a study of human T cells and chemical hapten exposure. MiXCR was run by TCRdb on the RACE reads, yielding one entry per CDR3 protein. The table records over 300,000 distinct CDR3 sequences, around 5.5% of them present only once. The specimen comprised whole blood, sampled in connection with sensitization to the hapten diphenylcyclopropenone (DPC). These receptor sequences come from a woman aged 45-65 years with alopecia areata. Some clones in this sample may be carry-over from other donors' samples. Both conserved end residues are part of each CDR3. D genes are given only for firm matches.

v_call: TRBV18; d_call: NA; j_call: TRBJ2-3; cdr3_aa: CASSPQVDTDTQYF
v_call: TRBV6-5; d_call: TRBD1; j_call: TRBJ2-3; cdr3_aa: CASHETGRKYF
v_call: TRBV2; d_call: NA; j_call: TRBJ2-6; cdr3_aa: CASKGFPTGANVLTF
v_call: TRBV6-6; d_call: NA; j_call: TRBJ2-3; cdr3_aa: CASRPGRVSTDTQYF
v_call: TRBV12-3/TRBV12-4; d_call: NA; j_call: TRBJ1-1; cdr3_aa: CASSFQEGATEAFF
v_call: TRBV30; d_call: TRBD1; j_call: TRBJ1-5; cdr3_aa: CAWSGQTGRNQPQHF
v_call: TRBV28; d_call: NA; j_call: TRBJ1-5; cdr3_aa: CASIVGASNQPQHF
v_call: TRBV6-2/TRBV6-3; d_call: NA; j_call: TRBJ2-1; cdr3_aa: CASSYWGSNEQFF
v_call: TRBV5-1; d_call: TRBD1; j_call: TRBJ1-1; cdr3_aa: CASSPRTGGGTEAFF
v_call: TRBV9; d_call: NA; j_call: TRBJ2-3; cdr3_aa: CASSADLRSDTQYF